The 14 T cell receptor beta chains given below trace back to one sample, sequenced in a study of T cell responses to AZD1222 COVID-19 vaccine. The data were produced by immunoSEQ multiplex PCR, yet TCRdb's version contains in-frame clones alone and is incomplete. The sample lists fewer than 120,000 clones, roughly 89% occurring once. Specimen: peripheral blood, collected 28 days after the second AZD1222 dose. Source of these receptors: an adult who received the AZD1222 COVID-19 vaccine.

V and J are TRBV6-6 and TRBJ1-4, with 7 nucleotides matching TRBD1. Losses at the gene ends were 6 bases for V and 8 bases for J; bases not matched to a gene: 12. The V gene's germline CDR1 is MNHNY and CDR2 SVGAGI (reference sequence). This CDR3 has 15 amino acids. The chain's CDR3 is CASSPDRVNKEKLFF. The CDR3, as DNA: TGTGCCAGCAGCCCCGACAGGGTAAATAAGGAAAAACTGTTTTTT.

V usage is TRBV19 and J usage is TRBJ1-5, with TRBD1 matching over 7 bases. The germline V gene encodes CDR1 LNHDA and CDR2 SQIVND (reference sequence). The CDR3 extends over 14 amino acids. Unmatched junction bases numbered 11, after V lost 9 bases and J lost 6 bases. CDR3 region: CASNDRVLFQPQHF. The DNA of the CDR3 is TGTGCCAGCAATGACAGGGTTTTGTTTCAGCCCCAGCATTTT.

This chain links TRBV5-1 with TRBJ2-1; the match to TRBD1 covers 12 bases. Germline V lookup: CDR1 SGHRS, CDR2 YFSETQ. V trimming: 3 bases; J trimming: 6 bases; junction bases outside the gene matches: 4. This CDR3 is built from 15 residues. CDR3 amino acids: CASSSGQGAFNEQFF. The CDR3, as DNA: TGCGCCAGCAGCTCGGGACAGGGGGCGTTCAATGAGCAGTTCTTC.

The chain couples TRBV4-1 to TRBJ2-7; D is perhaps TRBD2 (6 bases). Germline V gene lookup returns CDR1 MGHRA and CDR2 YSYEKL. Trimming shortened V by 4 bases and J by 5 bases, and 15 bases separated the two germline ends. The CDR3 is 14 amino acids. The chain's CDR3 is CASSPVGGNDEQYF. The CDR3 region has the DNA TGCGCCAGCAGCCCGGTCGGCGGGAACGACGAGCAGTACTTC.

This clone turned up a few times. This chain joins TRBV5-1 and TRBJ2-3; no definite D call. CDR1 is SGHRS, CDR2 YFSETQ, per germline. Trimming pared 0 bases from V and 2 bases from J, leaving 4 bases between. The CDR3 has 13 amino acids. The DNA for the CDR3 is TGCGCCAGCAGCTTGGGCCACACAGATACGCAGTATTTT. Translating it yields CASSLGHTDTQYF.

The chain recombines TRBV5-4 with TRBJ1-6; tentative D call: TRBD1 (6 bases). The CDR3 runs to 14 residues. Germline lookup yields CDR1 SGHNT and CDR2 YYREEE (reference sequence). V gave up 0 bases and J gave up 8 bases, with 9 bases separating them. CDR3 DNA sequence: TGTGCCAGCAGCTTGGACAGGGTAGATTCACCCCTCCACTTT. Its translation is CASSLDRVDSPLHF.

The V gene is TRBV19, the J gene TRBJ2-3, with D perhaps matching TRBD2 (6 bases). V was clipped by 9 bases and J by 2 bases, with 15 bases between them. Germline V gene lookup returns CDR1 LNHDA and CDR2 SQIVND (reference sequence). The CDR3 contains 14 residues. CDR3 amino acids: CARGNSGDTDTQYF. CDR3 nucleotide sequence: TGTGCCAGGGGGAATAGCGGTGACACAGATACGCAGTATTTT.

In this sample, this clone turned up a few times. This chain connects TRBV3-1 (or the pseudogene TRBV3-2) to TRBJ2-7, with a weak D call TRBD2 (5 bases). Per the germline V gene, CDR1 is LGHDT and CDR2 is YNNKEL (reference sequence). With 1 base removed from V and 7 bases from J, the gap between germline ends came to 8 bases. The CDR3 totals 12 residues. For the CDR3, the DNA is TGTGCCAGCAGCCAAGGAGGGAGAGAGCAGTACTTC. Translated, it gives CASSQGGREQYF.

This clone was seen a single time. The chain joins TRBV4-3 to TRBJ2-6; D remains ambiguous. This CDR3 spans 14 amino acids. Germline values: CDR1 LGHNA, CDR2 YSLEER. Trimming took off 0 bases at V and 4 bases at J, with 4 bases between the two ends. The CDR3 bases are TGCGCCAGCAGCCAAGATCCCGGGGCCAACGTCCTGACTTTC. Translation: CASSQDPGANVLTF.

The chain joins TRBV7-3 to TRBJ2-3; TRBD2 might be the D (6 bases). Germline V gene data show CDR1 as SGHTA and CDR2 as FQGTGA. The germline V and J ends were trimmed by 1 base and 0 bases, with 11 bases remaining between them. This CDR3 region has 16 residues. The CDR3 spells CASSLRAGYSTDTQYF. CDR3 coding DNA: TGTGCCAGCAGCTTAAGGGCGGGGTATAGCACAGATACGCAGTATTTT.

The J gene is TRBJ2-3, the V gene TRBV11-3, with a possible D match to TRBD2 (6 bases). From germline, CDR1 is SGHNT and CDR2 YENEEA. V was clipped by 1 base and J by 0 bases, with 11 bases between them. This CDR3 has 16 residues. The CDR3 spells CASSLVSAGSTDTQYF. In DNA, the CDR3 is TGTGCCAGCAGCTTAGTCTCGGCGGGGAGCACAGATACGCAGTATTTT.

This chain links TRBV19 with TRBJ2-7; 7 nucleotides align to TRBD1. The CDR3 covers 13 residues. Germline V gene lookup returns CDR1 LNHDA and CDR2 SQIVND (reference sequence). Losses at the gene ends were 5 bases for V and 3 bases for J; bases not matched to a gene: 4. The CDR3 sequence is CASSSRDSYEQYF. The DNA for the CDR3 is TGTGCCAGTAGTTCCAGGGACAGCTACGAGCAGTACTTC.

This clone was detected ten times or more. The rearrangement joins TRBV20-1 to TRBJ1-6, with 9 bases lining up with TRBD1. V trimming: 1 base; J trimming: 15 bases; junction bases outside the gene matches: 1. This CDR3 is built from 11 residues. Germline V gene data show CDR1 as DFQATT and CDR2 as SNEGSKA (reference sequence). This chain's CDR3 is CSARGDRVLHF. The CDR3 region has the DNA TGCAGTGCTAGAGGGGACAGGGTCCTCCACTTT.

The genes are TRBV7-2 and TRBJ2-6; tentatively, D is TRBD1 (5 bases). The V end was cut by 0 bases, the J end by 0 bases, with 18 bases between. CDR3 size: 20 residues. In germline, CDR1 is SGHTA, CDR2 FQGNSA. Here the CDR3 reads CASSLALLRQFSSGANVLTF. As DNA, the CDR3 is TGTGCCAGCAGCTTAGCCCTTTTACGACAGTTCAGCTCTGGGGCCAACGTCCTGACTTTC. The entire variable domain, with the rest obtained from reference TRBV7-2 and TRBJ2-6, is as follows: GAGVSQSPSNKVTEKGKDVELRCDPISGHTALYWYRQSLGQGLEFLIYFQGNSAPDKSGLPSDRFSAERTGGSVSTLTIQRTQQEDSAVYLCASSLALLRQFSSGANVLTFGAGSRLTVL.